The rows below give T cell receptor beta chains drawn from one sample of a study of Ad26.COV2.S vaccination and SARS-CoV-2 variants. TCRdb's table, derived via immunoSEQ multiplex PCR, lists solely in-frame clones and lacks some. The repertoire holds around 400,000 clones, approximately 89% seen once, with under 2% in the top ten. The sample was peripheral blood, taken in a trial of Ad26.COV2.S vaccine versus placebo. The receptors here all came from a person aged 18-60 years who received the Ad26.COV2.S COVID-19 vaccine or a placebo. CDR3s leave out the opening cysteine and the closing phenylalanine or tryptophan. D genes are given only for firm matches.

J,V,D,CDR3
TRBJ1-6,TRBV15,.,ATSRGDAYNSPLH
TRBJ1-2,TRBV5-1,TRBD1,ASSLGVDRAGGYT
TRBJ2-3,TRBV5-1,.,ASSLARETGTDTQY
TRBJ2-1,TRBV6-6,.,ASSYLGGLVNEQF
TRBJ2-2,TRBV9,.,ASSVVGPPNTGELF
TRBJ2-7,TRBV6-5,.,ASTALGYEQY
TRBJ2-4,TRBV5-4,.,ASSLFEGENIQY
TRBJ2-2,TRBV24-1,.,ATSDPDREGTGELF
TRBJ1-1,TRBV13,.,ASRGRTNTEAF
TRBJ2-7,TRBV9,TRBD1,ASSVSPDRAGEQY
TRBJ2-1,TRBV10-3,TRBD2,AIRSLAGEGEQF
TRBJ2-7,TRBV6-4,TRBD1,ASSAGTGSSYEQY
TRBJ1-2,TRBV9,TRBD1,ASSVTGEANYGYT
TRBJ1-2,TRBV14,.,ASSRGLGYGYT
TRBJ2-1,TRBV9,TRBD2,ASSVTSGSAHEQF
TRBJ2-5,TRBV30,.,AWSYELGETQY
TRBJ2-1,TRBV6-5,TRBD1,ASNRDRGYNEQF
TRBJ2-2,TRBV18,TRBD1,ASSPPGTGNTGELF
TRBJ2-1,TRBV5-1,TRBD2,ASSLTTSGYNEQF
TRBJ1-2,TRBV6-5,.,ASSYYGEGYGYT
TRBJ1-6,TRBV27,.,ASSSVRRGIDYNSPLH
TRBJ2-3,TRBV7-9,.,ASSPRQSTDTQY
TRBJ2-1,TRBV7-9,.,ASSAPGRAYNEQF
TRBJ1-3,TRBV30,.,AWRENGNTIY
TRBJ2-7,TRBV14,.,ASSQGWSVGYEQY
TRBJ2-5,TRBV6-6,.,ASSNEVAQETQY
TRBJ2-5,TRBV5-4,.,ASSLAEGRQETQY
TRBJ2-7,TRBV28,TRBD2,ASSLLVAGGLPYEQY
TRBJ2-5,TRBV2,.,ASSVDIRTETQY
TRBJ1-5,TRBV12-5,.,ASGFWGWPQH
TRBJ1-6,TRBV28,.,ASSLNGPYNSPLH